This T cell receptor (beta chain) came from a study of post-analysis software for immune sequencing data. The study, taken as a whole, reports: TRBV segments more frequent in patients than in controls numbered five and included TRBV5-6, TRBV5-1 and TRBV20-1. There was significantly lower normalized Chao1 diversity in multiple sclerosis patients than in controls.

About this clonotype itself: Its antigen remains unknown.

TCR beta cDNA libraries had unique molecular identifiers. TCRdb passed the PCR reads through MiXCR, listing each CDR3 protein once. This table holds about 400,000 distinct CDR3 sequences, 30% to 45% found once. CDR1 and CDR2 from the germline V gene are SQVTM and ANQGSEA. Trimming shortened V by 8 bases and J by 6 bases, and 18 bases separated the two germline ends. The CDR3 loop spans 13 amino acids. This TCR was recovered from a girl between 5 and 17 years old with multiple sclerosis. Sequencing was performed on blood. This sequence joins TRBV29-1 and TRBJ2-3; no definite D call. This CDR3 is CSIWRLRSDTQYF. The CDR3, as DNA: TGCAGCATTTGGCGTCTCCGGAGTGATACGCAGTATTTT.